This TCR beta chain was captured by sequencing in a study of T cell changes during pregnancy in multiple sclerosis (dated by TCRdb to 2018 to 2020). Context from the whole study: The study examined how the T cell repertoire changed over the course of pregnancy in women with multiple sclerosis.

The method behind the library was the immunoSEQ multiplex PCR assay. Entries here come from immuneACCESS through TCRdb and include only in-frame sequences with V and J called. Some clones fail to appear in such tables; in the studies checked, an unresolved V gene covers under half of the shortfall, and the cause of the remainder is unknown. This sample lists tens of thousands of clones; 94% were detected once. The ten biggest clones cover roughly 0.93% of the sample. Worth noting for this clone: Which antigen it targets is not known. One base away there is no much larger clone; base qualities are not given.

The receptor was derived from a female donor in good health, enrolled as a control in a pregnancy study. Sequenced here: peripheral blood, sampled in the second trimester of pregnancy.

This receptor has the CDR3 CASSLQSVSPLHF. The nucleotide sequence reads as follows: TGTGCCAGCAGTCTTCAGAGCGTTTCACCCCTCCACTTT. Recombination connected TRBV27 to TRBJ1-6; the D gene assignment is ambiguous. CDR1 and CDR2 were assigned from the germline V gene (reference sequence) as MNHEY and SMNVEV. V gives up 5 bases and J gives up 9 bases, and the segment between their germline ends measures 11 bases. Reading from cysteine to phenylalanine, the CDR3 counts 13 amino acids. Here the CDR3 DNA is all that survives: 39 bases in frame from base 1.